A single sample gave rise to the 12 T cell receptor beta chains below, sequenced in a study of molecular identifiers for immune sequencing clone quantification. Each CDR3 protein gets one entry after TCRdb re-called the PCR reads with MiXCR. The sample includes 490,000 or so distinct CDR3 sequences, under 30% seen only once; the top ten take 0.7% to 0.9%. The sample consisted of naive CD8+ T cells from blood, with Jurkat cell RNA spiked in. The subset: FACS-sorted CD8+CD4-CCR7+CD45RA+ naive T cells. These receptors were obtained from a human donor in good health. Some libraries in this study had Jurkat cell RNA spiked in.

This clonotype was counted a few times. V and J are TRBV7-9 and TRBJ2-7; D gene ambiguous. The germline CDR1 and CDR2 sequences are SEHNR and FQNEAQ (reference sequence). V was trimmed by 3 bases and J by 2 bases, leaving 5 bases between them. This CDR3 has 12 residues. CDR3 region: CASSFVAYEQYF. DNA of the CDR3: TGTGCCAGCAGCTTTGTGGCCTACGAGCAGTACTTC.

The chain carries TRBV7-3 and TRBJ2-1; 7 nucleotides line up with TRBD2. V shed 5 bases and J 0 bases; nucleotides not matched to a gene: 7. Per germline, CDR1 SGHTA and CDR2 FQGTGA. The CDR3 spans 16 residues. The CDR3 is CASSPTRDYSYNEQFF. In DNA form, the CDR3 reads TGTGCCAGCAGCCCCACCCGGGACTACTCCTACAATGAGCAGTTCTTC.

Many counts were recorded for this clonotype. The chain carries TRBV7-2 and TRBJ2-5, with 8 nucleotides matching TRBD2. Germline values: CDR1 SGHTA, CDR2 FQGNSA. J was trimmed by 0 bases and V by 10 bases; bases with no gene match: 10. This CDR3 region has 15 residues. Here the CDR3 DNA reads TGTGCCACCGGGGGGGTCGGGGGGAACCAAGAGACCCAGTACTTC. Translating gives CATGGVGGNQETQYF.

This clonotype was observed a handful of times. The V and J genes are TRBV7-9 and TRBJ2-2; 15 positions agree with TRBD2. Trimming took 4 bases from V and 2 from J; bases not matched to a gene: 5. Germline V lookup: CDR1 SEHNR, CDR2 FQNEAQ (reference sequence). CDR3 size: 18 residues. CDR3 nucleotides: TGTGCCAGCAGCTCGGGACTAGCGGGAGGTATCAACACCGGGGAGCTGTTTTTT. Amino acids: CASSSGLAGGINTGELFF.

A few counts support this clonotype. The V and J genes are TRBV6-2 or TRBV6-3 and TRBJ2-1; TRBD1 agrees at 12 bases. The CDR3 runs 19 residues. Per the germline V gene, CDR1 is MNHEY and CDR2 is SVGEGT. V lost 6 bases to trimming and J lost 1 base; unmatched junction nucleotides: 13. The CDR3 DNA reads TGTGCCAGCAGACCTGACGGGACAGGGGGCGCCGTTTCCTACAATGAGCAGTTCTTC. It yields the protein CASRPDGTGGAVSYNEQFF.

This clonotype came up a few times. The chain employs TRBV12-3 or TRBV12-4 and TRBJ2-3; 8 nucleotides line up with TRBD2. Trimming cost V 4 bases and J 4 bases; bases outside gene matches: 13. The CDR3 is 17 amino acids. CDR3 in amino acids: CASSSPGGGGISDTQYF. Here the CDR3 DNA reads TGTGCCAGCAGTTCGCCGGGAGGGGGGGGCATTTCAGATACGCAGTATTTT.

This clonotype was counted ten times or more. The V gene is TRBV20-1, the J gene TRBJ2-7, with D tentatively TRBD1 (7 bases). The CDR3 runs to 15 residues. The germline CDR1 and CDR2 sequences are DFQATT and SNEGSKA (reference sequence). V was pared by 3 bases and J by 0 bases, with 15 bases between. The CDR3 protein is CSAREGAGVSYEQYF. The CDR3 DNA follows: TGCAGTGCTAGGGAGGGGGCCGGGGTCTCCTACGAGCAGTACTTC.

In this sample, this clonotype turned up a few times. The chain recombines TRBV12-3 or TRBV12-4 with TRBJ1-4; 8 positions agree with TRBD1. This CDR3 spans 13 amino acids. The V gene end was trimmed by 10 bases and the J gene end by 5 bases; junction bases not matched to a gene: 6. Here the CDR3 reads CATRTGLNEKLFF. The CDR3 DNA reads as TGTGCCACGCGGACAGGGTTGAATGAAAAACTGTTTTTT.

With respect to this clonotype: A much larger clone sits a single nucleotide away, making a read error possible. The genes are TRBV30 and TRBJ2-5, with TRBD1 identical over 7 bases. The CDR3 length is 14 residues. J was trimmed by 2 bases and V by 5 bases; bases with no gene match: 8. Germline V lookup: CDR1 GTSNPN, CDR2 SVGIG (reference sequence). The CDR3: CAWPPGQTQETQYF. The CDR3 DNA follows: TGTGCCTGGCCCCCGGGACAGACACAAGAGACCCAGTACTTC.

The gene calls are TRBV6-2 or TRBV6-3 and TRBJ2-6; TRBD1 agrees at 9 bases. V was clipped by 7 bases and J by 4 bases; unmatched bases: 20. This CDR3 comprises 20 residues. CDR1 MNHEY and CDR2 SVGEGT come from the germline V gene. The CDR3 loop reads CASIETSWTGVLGGANVLTF. The CDR3 region has the DNA TGTGCCAGCATCGAGACGTCCTGGACAGGGGTGTTGGGAGGGGCCAACGTCCTGACTTTC.

The sample holds a few counts of this clonotype. Lacking the conserved final phenylalanine or tryptophan, this CDR3 likely reflects a read error. The CDR3 spells CASSPELPGTYNEQFS. In nucleotides, the CDR3 is TGTGCCAGCAGTCCCGAGCTCCCGGGGACGTACAATGAGCAGTTCTCC. The V and J genes are TRBV6-6 and TRBJ2-1; the D gene could be TRBD1 or TRBD2 (5 bases each). Trimming took off 5 bases at V and 4 bases at J, with 18 bases between the two ends. Germline CDR1 MNHNY, CDR2 SVGAGI (reference sequence). This CDR3 comprises 16 residues.

The rearrangement uses TRBV7-8 and TRBJ1-1; 8 nucleotides line up with TRBD1. CDR1 and CDR2 from the germline V gene are SGHVS and FQNEAQ. This CDR3 region has 16 residues. Germline trimming cut 3 bases from V and 1 base from J; bases unmatched to any gene: 7. CDR3 region: CASSLTPGQANTEAFF. As DNA, the CDR3 is TGTGCCAGCAGCTTGACGCCGGGACAGGCGAACACTGAAGCTTTCTTT.